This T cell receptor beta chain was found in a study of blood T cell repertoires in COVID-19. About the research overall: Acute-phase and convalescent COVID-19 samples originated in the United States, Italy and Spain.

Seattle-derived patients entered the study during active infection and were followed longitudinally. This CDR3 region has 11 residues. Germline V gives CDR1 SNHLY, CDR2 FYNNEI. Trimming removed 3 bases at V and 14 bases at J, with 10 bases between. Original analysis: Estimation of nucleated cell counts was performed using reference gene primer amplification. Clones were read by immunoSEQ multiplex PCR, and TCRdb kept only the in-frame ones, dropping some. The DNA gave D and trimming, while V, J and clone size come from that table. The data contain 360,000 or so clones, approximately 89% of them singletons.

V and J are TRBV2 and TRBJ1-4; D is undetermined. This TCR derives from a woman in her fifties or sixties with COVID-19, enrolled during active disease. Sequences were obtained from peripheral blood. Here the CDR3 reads CASSERGYLFF. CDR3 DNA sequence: TGTGCCAGCAGTGAGCGAGGGTATCTGTTTTTT.